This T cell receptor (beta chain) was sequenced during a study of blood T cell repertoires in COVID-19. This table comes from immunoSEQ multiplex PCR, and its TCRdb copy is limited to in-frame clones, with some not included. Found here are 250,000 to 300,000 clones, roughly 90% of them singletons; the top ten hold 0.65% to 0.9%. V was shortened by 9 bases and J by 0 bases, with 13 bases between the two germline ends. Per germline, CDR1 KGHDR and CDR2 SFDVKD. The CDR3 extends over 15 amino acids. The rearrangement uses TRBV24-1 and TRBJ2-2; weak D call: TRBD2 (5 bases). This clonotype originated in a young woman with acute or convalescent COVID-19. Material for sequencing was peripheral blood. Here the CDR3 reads CATSRVSPNTGELFF. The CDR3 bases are TGTGCCACCTCGCGGGTTAGCCCGAACACCGGGGAGCTGTTTTTT.